Here is one T cell receptor beta chain with its context. There is no known antigen for this receptor. Nothing much larger sits one base from this clone, and base qualities are not available. The sample originates from a study of neoadjuvant anti-PD-1 for oral cavity cancer (dated by TCRdb to the early 2020s). As for the study more broadly: Three to four biweekly doses of nivolumab at 3 mg/kg were mostly administered to patients before curative-intent surgical resection. Responders were defined as patients with complete response, partial response or stable disease by RECIST 1.1; non-responders were defined as patients with progression. The parent correlative cohort had around 11 patients and a response rate of 30% to 35%. Patients who did not progress were given a fourth nivolumab dose at about day 43 and had definitive surgical resection on days 50-56.

Overall study outcomes, separate from this receptor: Within PBMCs, T cell clonality (Gini index) was significantly higher in non-responders than responders after neoadjuvant nivolumab. A higher pretreatment blood Treg/Th17 ratio correlated with both higher pretreatment blood TCRbeta clonality and lower post-treatment tumor TCRbeta clonality. The TCR analyses had only a few patients in each response group, and the authors called for validation in larger cohorts.

The time point label here, explained by the study, means: before neoadjuvant nivolumab. The patients had newly diagnosed stage II-IVA oral cavity squamous cell carcinoma and had not received any prior systemic or radiation treatment. Everyone in the cohort had locally advanced, HPV-negative oral cavity squamous cell carcinoma. Peripheral blood mononuclear cells were analyzed directly and were not maintained or expanded in culture. The samples were obtained from a longitudinal correlative study of a single-arm phase II trial testing neoadjuvant nivolumab in oral cavity squamous cell carcinoma. Subject-matched pre- and post-treatment PBMCs and tumors from three responders and three non-responders underwent genomic DNA-based TCRbeta sequencing. Peripheral blood mononuclear cells were collected before nivolumab treatment and again after treatment, at the time of surgery. The Maxwell RSC DNA from Cells kit was used to isolate genomic DNA from PBMCs.

The trim is 5 bases for V and 4 bases for J, with a gap of 12 bases between the germline ends. CDR1 and CDR2 were assigned from the germline V gene (reference sequence) as LNHDA and SQIVND. Counted from cysteine to phenylalanine, this CDR3 has 14 amino acids. This entry keeps only the CDR3 DNA: 42 bases, framed from base 1. For deep sequencing, each PBMC sample was run in six replicates, with libraries mostly built from approximately 500 ng of input genomic DNA. The immunoSEQ hsTCRbeta kit was used to prepare TCRbeta libraries according to the manufacturer's instructions. The completed libraries were mixed into a single pool at 3 nM, then sequenced with an Illumina NovaSeq 6000 S4 flow cell. The study's own analysis went as follows. The immunoSEQ Analyzer was used for raw data preprocessing and quality control. The analysis was restricted to productive rearrangements, with each unique CDR3 amino acid sequence defining a clonotype. Using the R package tcR, the researchers computed the Gini-Simpson index as their estimate of repertoire clonality. Student's t test was used to compare Gini indices, and Pearson correlation was used to assess associations with tumor size change. In TCRdb, the immuneACCESS table is reduced to in-frame sequences with V and J assigned. These tables do not hold every clone; where another copy was compared, an unresolved V gene accounts for under half, and the others remain unexplained. The DNA was the basis for D and trimming; V, J and clone size are from that table. The sample table contains 75,000 or so clones; only one count was recorded for approximately 80% of them. 3.1% of the sample belongs to the ten largest clones.

This TCR was sampled from a person aged 40 to 85 with oral cavity squamous cell carcinoma. The receptor chain draws on TRBV19 and TRBJ1-5; the D gene lacks a confident call. The sequencing here drew on PBMCs, taken before nivolumab (anti-PD-1) treatment. For the CDR3, the sequence is CASSPLDPNQPQHF. The DNA reads as follows: TGTGCCAGTAGTCCTCTCGATCCAAATCAGCCCCAGCATTTT.